A selection of T cell receptor beta chains follows, all from one sample in a study of cytomegalovirus exposure and HLA in healthy donors. Measured with immunoSEQ multiplex PCR; TCRdb has only the in-frame clones, and not every one. In the table there are around 64,000 clones, roughly 88% of which are singletons. The sequenced material came from PBMCs. These TCRs come from a young woman in good health and CMV-seronegative. Each CDR3 is given with its conserved first and last residue. The D gene is left open where the match is weak. Only some rows state a clone size, as once, few, many or a class for expanded clones.

d_call	v_call	j_call	clone_size	cdr3_nt	cdr3_aa
TRBD1	TRBV19	TRBJ1-1	.	TGTGCCACTTCGACAGGGTGGACTGAAGCTTTCTTT	CATSTGWTEAFF
.	TRBV19	TRBJ1-1	.	TGTGCCAGTAGTATGGCCAACACGGGCACTGAAGCTTTCTTT	CASSMANTGTEAFF
.	TRBV15	TRBJ2-7	.	TGTGCCACCAGCAGAGATCCAGCTAGCTCCTACGAGCAGTACTTC	CATSRDPASSYEQYF
TRBD2	TRBV7-2	TRBJ2-1	few	TGTGCCAGCAGCTTAGCAGCGGGGGTTGACAATGAGCAGTTCTTC	CASSLAAGVDNEQFF
.	TRBV6-5	TRBJ1-1	.	TGTGCCAGCAGTTACAACAGGGTTGGGACTGAAGCTTTCTTT	CASSYNRVGTEAFF
.	TRBV7-7	TRBJ2-3	.	TGTGCTAGCAGCTTAGGTACGGGGACAGATACGCAGTATTTT	CASSLGTGTDTQYF
TRBD2	TRBV7-2	TRBJ2-5	.	TGTGCCAGCAGCCCGGGACTAGCGGGAATCCCCGCCCAGCAGTACTTC	CASSPGLAGIPAQQYF
TRBD1	TRBV2	TRBJ2-2	.	TGTGCCAGCAGGGGGGACAGCACCGGGGAGCTGTTTTTT	CASRGDSTGELFF
TRBD2	TRBV28	TRBJ2-2	.	TGTGCCAGCAGACCGTCGTTGGGTGATAGCGGGATTGGGAACACCGGGGAGCTGTTTTTT	CASRPSLGDSGIGNTGELFF
TRBD2	TRBV5-1	TRBJ2-1	.	TGCGCCAGCAGCTTGGACCGGACTAGCTCCTACAATGAGCAGTTCTTC	CASSLDRTSSYNEQFF
.	TRBV9	TRBJ2-1	.	TGTGCCAGCAGCGTAGGGGCGGGAAGCTCCTACAATGAGCAGTTCTTC	CASSVGAGSSYNEQFF
TRBD2	TRBV5-6	TRBJ2-4	.	TGTGCCAGCAGCCCGGGGACTAGCGCCGCCAAAAACATTCAGTACTTC	CASSPGTSAAKNIQYF
TRBD1	TRBV5-8	TRBJ2-5	.	TGTGCCAGCAGCGCCGGGACAGGGAGCGAGACCCAGTACTTC	CASSAGTGSETQYF
.	TRBV4-2	TRBJ2-6	.	TGTGCCAGCAGCCCAGGAGGGGTAACCCGCTCTGGGGCCAACGTCCTGACTTTC	CASSPGGVTRSGANVLTF
.	TRBV6-5	TRBJ1-3	.	TGTGCCAGCAGACCCGACAGGAGCTCTGGAAACACCATATATTTT	CASRPDRSSGNTIYF
.	TRBV5-1	TRBJ1-1	once	TGCGCCAGCAGCTTGGTGAGGAGTTCCACTGAAGCTTTCTTT	CASSLVRSSTEAFF
TRBD1	TRBV13	TRBJ1-6	once	TGTGCCAGCAGCTTAAGACAGGGGGCACCCCTCCACTTT	CASSLRQGAPLHF